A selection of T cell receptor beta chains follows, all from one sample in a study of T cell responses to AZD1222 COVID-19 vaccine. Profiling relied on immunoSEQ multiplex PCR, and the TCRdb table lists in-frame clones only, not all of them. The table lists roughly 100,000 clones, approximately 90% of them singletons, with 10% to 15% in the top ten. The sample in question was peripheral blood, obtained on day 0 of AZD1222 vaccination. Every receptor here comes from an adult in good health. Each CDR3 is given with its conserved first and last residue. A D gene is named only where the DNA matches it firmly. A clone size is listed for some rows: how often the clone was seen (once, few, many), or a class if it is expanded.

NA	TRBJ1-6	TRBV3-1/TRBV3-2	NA	CASSQMTVNSPLHF	TGTGCCAGCAGCCAGATGACAGTTAATTCACCCCTCCACTTT
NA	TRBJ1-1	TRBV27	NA	CASSPSPVAGRTFF	TGTGCCAGCAGTCCATCCCCCGTGGCAGGGCGAACTTTCTTT
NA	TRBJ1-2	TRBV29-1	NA	CSVDRDDYGYTF	TGCAGCGTTGACCGGGACGACTATGGCTACACCTTC
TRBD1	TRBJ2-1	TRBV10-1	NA	CASSERTGRKLEQFF	TGCGCCAGCAGCGAGAGGACAGGGAGAAAGCTTGAGCAGTTCTTC
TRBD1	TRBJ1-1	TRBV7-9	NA	CASSFGQGNTEAFF	TGTGCCAGCAGCTTCGGACAGGGCAACACTGAAGCTTTCTTT
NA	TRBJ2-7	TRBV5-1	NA	CASSLARYSSYEQYF	TGCGCCAGCAGCTTGGCCAGGTACAGCTCCTACGAGCAGTACTTC
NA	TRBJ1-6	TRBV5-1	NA	CASSLGQEHNSPLHF	TGCGCCAGCAGCTTGGGGCAGGAACATAATTCACCCCTCCACTTT
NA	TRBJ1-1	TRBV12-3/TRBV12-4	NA	CASSLAGGAFF	TGTGCCAGCAGTTTAGCAGGGGGAGCTTTCTTT
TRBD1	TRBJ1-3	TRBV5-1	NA	CASSAGQGRNTIYF	TGCGCCAGCAGCGCGGGACAGGGGCGAAACACCATATATTTT
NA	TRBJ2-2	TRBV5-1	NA	CASSLGTLANTGELFF	TGCGCCAGCAGCCTTGGGACTCTCGCGAACACCGGGGAGCTGTTTTTT
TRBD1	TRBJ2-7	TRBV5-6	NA	CASSLGQGPEQYF	TGTGCCAGCAGCTTGGGACAGGGGCCCGAGCAGTACTTC
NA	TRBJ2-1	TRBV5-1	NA	CASSFTGSNEQFF	TGCGCCAGCAGCTTTACAGGGTCCAATGAGCAGTTCTTC
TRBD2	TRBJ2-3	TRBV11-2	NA	CASSLGLAGGSTDTQYF	TGTGCCAGCAGCTTAGGACTAGCGGGGGGAAGCACAGATACGCAGTATTTT
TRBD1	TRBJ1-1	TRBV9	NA	CASSVTGGMNTEAFF	TGTGCCAGCAGCGTGACAGGGGGGATGAACACTGAAGCTTTCTTT
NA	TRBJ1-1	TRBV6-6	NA	CASSLSTTEAFF	TGTGCCAGCAGCCTTTCCACCACTGAAGCTTTCTTT
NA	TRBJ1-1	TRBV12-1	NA	CASSFVFQGKNTEAFF	TGTGCCAGCAGCTTTGTTTTTCAGGGGAAGAACACTGAAGCTTTCTTT
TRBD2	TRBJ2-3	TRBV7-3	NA	CASSLAGGLKDTQYF	TGTGCCAGCAGCTTAGCGGGGGGGCTTAAGGATACGCAGTATTTT
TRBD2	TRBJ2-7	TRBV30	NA	CACERGFFYF	TGTGCCTGTGAGCGGGGGTTCTTCTACTTC
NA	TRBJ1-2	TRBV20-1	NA	CSASNGMGREVGYTF	TGCAGTGCTAGTAATGGGATGGGACGGGAGGTAGGCTACACCTTC
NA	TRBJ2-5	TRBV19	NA	CASGTGETQYF	TGTGCCAGCGGGACCGGAGAGACCCAGTACTTC
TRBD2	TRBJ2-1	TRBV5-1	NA	CASSSLAGGPLNEQFF	TGCGCCAGCAGCTCCCTAGCGGGGGGGCCCTTGAATGAGCAGTTCTTC
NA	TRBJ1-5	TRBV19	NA	CASSGAGTNQPQHF	TGTGCCAGTAGTGGGGCGGGCACCAATCAGCCCCAGCATTTT
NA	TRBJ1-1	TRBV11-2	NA	CASSAGIAVTEAFF	TGTGCCAGCAGCGCGGGAATCGCGGTCACTGAAGCTTTCTTT
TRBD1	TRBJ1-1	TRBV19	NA	CASRDRDTEAFF	TGTGCCAGCCGGGACAGGGACACTGAAGCTTTCTTT
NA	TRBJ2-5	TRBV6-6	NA	CASSWAGQETQYF	TGTGCCAGCAGTTGGGCAGGGCAAGAGACCCAGTACTTC
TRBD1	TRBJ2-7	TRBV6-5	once	CASRISGQGNEQYF	TGTGCCAGCAGAATATCGGGACAGGGGAACGAGCAGTACTTC
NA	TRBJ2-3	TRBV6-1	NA	CASSDLRGRGTQYF	TGTGCCAGCAGTGACCTCCGGGGGCGCGGTACGCAGTATTTT
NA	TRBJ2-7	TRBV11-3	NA	CASSLGVGPDYEQYF	TGTGCCAGCAGCTTAGGTGTCGGGCCCGACTACGAGCAGTACTTC
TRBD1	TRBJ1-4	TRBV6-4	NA	CASSPDSGQGTTNEKLFF	TGTGCCAGCAGCCCCGATTCGGGACAGGGAACAACTAATGAAAAACTGTTTTTT
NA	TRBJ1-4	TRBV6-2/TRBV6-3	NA	CASSRWEKLFF	TGTGCCAGCAGCCGCTGGGAAAAACTGTTTTTT
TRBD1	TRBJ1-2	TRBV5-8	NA	CASSNRGGYGYTF	TGTGCCAGCAGCAACAGGGGAGGCTATGGCTACACCTTC
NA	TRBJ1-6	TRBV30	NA	CAWAGFNNSPLHF	TGTGCCTGGGCAGGGTTCAATAATTCACCCCTCCACTTT
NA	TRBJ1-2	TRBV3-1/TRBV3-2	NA	CASSRSEGYTF	TGTGCCAGCAGCAGATCGGAGGGCTACACCTTC
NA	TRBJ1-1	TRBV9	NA	CASSVKGNTEAFF	TGTGCCAGCAGCGTCAAGGGGAACACTGAAGCTTTCTTT
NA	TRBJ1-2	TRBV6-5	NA	CASRGNYGYTF	TGTGCCAGCAGGGGGAACTATGGCTACACCTTC
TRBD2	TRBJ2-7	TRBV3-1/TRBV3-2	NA	CASSQGLANYEQYF	TGTGCCAGCAGCCAGGGACTAGCTAACTACGAGCAGTACTTC
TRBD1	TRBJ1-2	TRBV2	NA	CASNDRDRNYGYTF	TGTGCCAGCAACGACAGGGACAGAAACTATGGCTACACCTTC
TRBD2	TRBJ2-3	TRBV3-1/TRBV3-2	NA	CASSQGLAGSTQYF	TGTGCCAGCAGCCAAGGACTAGCGGGGAGTACGCAGTATTTT
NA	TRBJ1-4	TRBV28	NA	CASSPPFVEKLFF	TGTGCCAGCAGCCCCCCCTTTGTTGAAAAACTGTTTTTT
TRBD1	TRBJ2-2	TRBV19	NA	CASSVDRGNTGELFF	TGTGCCAGTAGCGTCGACAGGGGCAACACCGGGGAGCTGTTTTTT
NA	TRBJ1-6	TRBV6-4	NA	CASSDRGNSPLHF	TGTGCCAGCAGTGACAGGGGGAATTCACCCCTCCACTTT
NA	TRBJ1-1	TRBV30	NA	CAWTPLKEAFF	TGTGCCTGGACCCCGTTGAAGGAAGCTTTCTTT
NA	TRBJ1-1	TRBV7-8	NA	CASSVEGRGTEAFF	TGTGCCAGCAGCGTAGAGGGGAGAGGCACTGAAGCTTTCTTT
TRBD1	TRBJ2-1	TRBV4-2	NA	CASSQGDRENEQFF	TGTGCCAGCAGCCAAGGGGACAGGGAGAATGAGCAGTTCTTC
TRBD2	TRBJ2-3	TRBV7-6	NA	CASSSRTSTSTDTQYF	TGTGCCAGCAGCTCCAGGACTAGCACTAGCACAGATACGCAGTATTTT
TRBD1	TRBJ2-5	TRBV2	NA	CASSEDRGAQETQYF	TGTGCCAGCAGTGAAGACAGGGGGGCTCAAGAGACCCAGTACTTC
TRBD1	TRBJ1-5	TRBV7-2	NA	CASSPRQGNQPQHF	TGTGCCAGCAGCCCCCGACAGGGGAATCAGCCCCAGCATTTT
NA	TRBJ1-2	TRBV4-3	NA	CASSQEKGSNYGYTF	TGCGCCAGCAGCCAAGAAAAAGGTTCCAACTATGGCTACACCTTC
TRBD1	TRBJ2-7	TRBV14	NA	CASSHSRDRYYEQYF	TGTGCCAGCAGCCATAGCCGGGACAGATACTACGAGCAGTACTTC
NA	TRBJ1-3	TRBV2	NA	CASLDIRSGNTIYF	TGTGCCAGCTTGGACATCCGCTCTGGAAACACCATATATTTT
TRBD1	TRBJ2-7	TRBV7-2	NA	CASSPDVGQRLYEQYF	TGTGCCAGCAGCCCAGACGTGGGACAGCGCCTCTACGAGCAGTACTTC
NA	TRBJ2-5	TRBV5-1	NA	CASSLTGYETQYF	TGCGCCAGCAGCTTGACAGGGTATGAGACCCAGTACTTC
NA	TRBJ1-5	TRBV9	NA	CASSEDSSNQPQHF	TGTGCCAGCAGCGAAGACAGCAGCAATCAGCCCCAGCATTTT
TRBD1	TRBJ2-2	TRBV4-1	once	CASSQEQGATGELFF	TGCGCCAGCAGCCAAGAACAGGGGGCCACCGGGGAGCTGTTTTTT
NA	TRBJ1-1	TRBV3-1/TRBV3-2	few	CASSPGQPLKAFF	TGTGCCAGCAGCCCCGGACAGCCCCTTAAAGCTTTCTTT
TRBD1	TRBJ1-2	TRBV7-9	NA	CASSRDRAEDIYGYTF	TGTGCCAGCAGCCGTGACAGGGCGGAGGATATCTATGGCTACACCTTC
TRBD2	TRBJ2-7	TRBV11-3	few	CASSFGGGAGEQYF	TGTGCCAGCAGCTTTGGCGGGGGGGCTGGCGAGCAGTACTTC